The entry that follows covers one T cell receptor beta chain sequence. The method was immunoSEQ multiplex PCR; TCRdb's version includes in-frame clones alone and lacks a portion of them. Altogether 290,000 or so clones are present, about 90% being singletons, with the ten largest covering around 4.5%. This sample is drawn from a study of blood T cell repertoires in COVID-19. Study in general: COVID-19 samples, acute and convalescent, were from the United States, Italy and Spain. T cells, B-cell-depleted T cells, or PBMCs provided the cDNA or gDNA that served as material.

The CDR3 sequence is 17 residues long. Looked up from germline, CDR1 is SGHAT and CDR2 is FQNNGV. Trimming cost V 5 bases and J 0 bases; bases outside gene matches: 5. The clonotype was recovered from a woman under 30 with acute COVID-19. The J gene is TRBJ2-2, the V gene TRBV11-2; 11 bases are shared with TRBD2. Sequences were obtained from PBMCs or T cells enriched from blood (not recorded which). The CDR3, as DNA: TGTGCCAGCAGCGGACGACTAGCGGGGACGAACACCGGGGAGCTGTTTTTT. As protein: CASSGRLAGTNTGELFF. Variable domain in full (rest from reference TRBV11-2 and TRBJ2-2): EAGVAQSPRYKIIEKRQSVAFWCNPISGHATLYWYQQILGQGPKLLIQFQNNGVVDDSQLPKDRFSAERLKGVDSTLKIQPAKLEDSAVYLCASSGRLAGTNTGELFFGEGSRLTVL.